The 9 T cell receptor beta chains below come from one sample, sequenced in a study of graft-versus-host responses after intestinal transplantation. What these receptors recognize is not known. TCRdb's table, derived via immunoSEQ multiplex PCR, lists solely in-frame clones and lacks some. Of tens of thousands of clones listed, approximately 88% are singletons. The input for sequencing was unstimulated CD8+ T cells sorted from spleen or lymph node cells, taken before intestinal transplant. The receptor set was obtained from a human donor who received an intestinal transplant.

A remark on this clone: This same CDR3 is encoded by further DNA sequences in the sample. The CDR3 coding sequence is TGTGCCAGCAGCTTTCGGGGCACCGGGGAGCTGTTTTTT. The encoded protein is CASSFRGTGELFF. The rearrangement joins TRBV13 to TRBJ2-2, with D maybe TRBD2 (5 bases). The V end lost 3 bases, the J end lost 4 bases, and 6 bases lay between the germline ends. The CDR3 length is 13 residues. CDR1 and CDR2 from the germline V gene are PRHDT and FYEKMQ (reference sequence).

The V call is TRBV11-2, the J call TRBJ2-5, with D possibly matching TRBD2 (6 bases). The V gene's germline CDR1 is SGHAT and CDR2 FQNNGV. V gave up 5 bases and J gave up 7 bases, with 14 bases separating them. The CDR3 loop spans 13 amino acids. The CDR3 sequence is CASSQGGLGTQYF. CDR3 DNA sequence: TGTGCCAGCAGCCAAGGAGGGCTCGGGACCCAGTACTTC.

The CDR3 DNA is TGTGCCAGCAGTTTAAGGTCCGGGGGGGCGGGGGCTCTAGGCAATGAGCAGTTCTTC. Its protein is CASSLRSGGAGALGNEQFF. J is TRBJ2-1 and V is TRBV27, with TRBD2 matching 8 bases. Germline CDR1 reads MNHEY; CDR2 reads SMNVEV (reference sequence). Trimming removed 2 bases from V and 6 bases from J; junction bases left unmatched: 18. The CDR3 has 19 residues.

The CDR3 coding sequence is TGTGCCACCAGCATCAGGGATCCCAATGAGCAGTTCTTC. Translation: CATSIRDPNEQFF. The chain recombines TRBV15 with TRBJ2-1; perhaps TRBD1 as D (5 bases). Germline assignment: CDR1 LNHNV and CDR2 YYDKDF (reference sequence). V was trimmed by 4 bases and J by 6 bases, leaving 10 bases between them. There are 13 residues in the CDR3.

V usage is TRBV7-6 and J usage is TRBJ2-2; D remains ambiguous. Germline CDR1 and CDR2: SGHVS and FNYEAQ. The CDR3 is 12 amino acids. Trimming cost V 5 bases and J 8 bases, with 9 bases left between them. The CDR3 loop is CASSLYEGELFF. The CDR3 nucleotides read TGTGCCAGCAGCCTCTATGAAGGGGAGCTGTTTTTT.

The chain is built from TRBV19 and TRBJ2-3, with TRBD2 identical over 7 bases. This CDR3 spans 14 amino acids. V was clipped by 6 bases and J by 5 bases; unmatched bases: 8. Germline CDR1 is LNHDA and CDR2 is SQIVND (reference sequence). The CDR3 nucleotides are TGTGCCAGTAGAGGGAGCGGGGCGGGAGATACGCAGTATTTT. It translates to CASRGSGAGDTQYF. The whole variable domain, remainder taken from reference TRBV19 and TRBJ2-3, is DGGITQSPKYLFRKEGQNVTLSCEQNLNHDAMYWYRQDPGQGLRLIYYSQIVNDFQKGDIAEGYSVSREKKESFPLTVTSAQKNPTAFYLCASRGSGAGDTQYFGPGTRLTVL.

This chain links TRBV19 with TRBJ2-1; 10 bases align to TRBD2. Germline assignment: CDR1 LNHDA and CDR2 SQIVND (reference sequence). Trimming cost V 3 bases and J 9 bases; bases outside gene matches: 11. CDR3 length: 16 amino acids. The DNA for the CDR3 is TGTGCCAGTAGTATGCGGGTAGCGGGGGGCCCTAGTGAGCAGTTCTTC. Translated, it gives CASSMRVAGGPSEQFF.

This sequence joins TRBV5-4 and TRBJ2-7; TRBD1 matches 7 bases. The CDR3 loop spans 14 amino acids. Trimming cost V 4 bases and J 0 bases; bases outside gene matches: 4. In germline, CDR1 is SGHNT, CDR2 YYREEE (reference sequence). The CDR3 sequence is CASSDRDSSYEQYF. CDR3 nucleotides: TGTGCCAGCAGCGACCGGGACAGCTCCTACGAGCAGTACTTC. The whole variable domain, filled in from reference TRBV5-4 and TRBJ2-7, reads ETGVTQSPTHLIKTRGQQVTLRCSSQSGHNTVSWYQQALGQGPQFIFQYYREEENGRGNFPPRFSGLQFPNYSSELNVNALELDDSALYLCASSDRDSSYEQYFGPGTRLTVT.

The V and J genes are TRBV5-1 and TRBJ1-2; D possibly corresponds to TRBD1 (5 bases). The CDR3 loop spans 13 amino acids. CDR1 SGHRS and CDR2 YFSETQ come from the germline V gene. V was pared by 0 bases and J by 8 bases, with 11 bases between. The CDR3 sequence: CASSLAGIRGYTF. The CDR3 nucleotides are TGCGCCAGCAGCTTGGCAGGGATTAGGGGCTACACCTTC.